The clone carrying this TCR beta chain turned up a few times. Antigen: not known. V lost 4 bases to trimming and J lost 0 bases, with 10 bases between them. The CDR3 sequence is 14 residues long. Per germline, CDR1 DFQATT and CDR2 SNEGSKA (reference sequence). This sample was taken from a study of post-analysis software for immune sequencing data. Study-level points and caveats: With F measure, samples from one preparation batch clustered together strongly. Roughly 5 TRBV segments, TRBV5-6, TRBV5-1 and TRBV20-1 among them, were found more frequent in patients than controls. Normalized Chao1 diversity in multiple sclerosis patients fell significantly below that of controls.

Unique-molecular-identifier-tagged TCR beta cDNA libraries were used. TCRdb passed the PCR reads through MiXCR, listing each CDR3 protein once. This table has roughly 170,000 distinct CDR3 sequences, 30% appearing once. This clonotype was obtained from a girl under 18 with multiple sclerosis. Material for sequencing was blood. V and J are TRBV20-1 and TRBJ1-5; a possible D gene is TRBD1 (5 bases). The DNA of the CDR3 is TGCAGTGCTAATCCAGGGAATAGCAATCAGCCCCAGCATTTT. Its translation is CSANPGNSNQPQHF.